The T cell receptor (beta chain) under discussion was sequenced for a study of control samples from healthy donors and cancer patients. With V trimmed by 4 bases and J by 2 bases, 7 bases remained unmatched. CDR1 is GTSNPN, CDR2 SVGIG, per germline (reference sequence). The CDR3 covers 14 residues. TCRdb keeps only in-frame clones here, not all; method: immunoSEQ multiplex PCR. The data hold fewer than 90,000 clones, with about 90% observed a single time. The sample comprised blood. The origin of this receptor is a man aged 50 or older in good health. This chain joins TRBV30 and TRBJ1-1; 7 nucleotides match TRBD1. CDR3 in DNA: TGTGCCTGGAACCTACAGGGGATAAACACTGAAGCTTTCTTT. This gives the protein CAWNLQGINTEAFF.